The rows below give T cell receptor beta chains drawn from one sample of a study of chemoradiotherapy in HPV16-positive cancers. Clones were read by immunoSEQ multiplex PCR, and TCRdb kept only the in-frame ones, dropping some. The sample gives roughly 1,900 clones, 75% to 90% of which show up once; about 10% is in the top ten. The sequencing here drew on tumor tissue, taken from a patient who underwent chemoradiotherapy. The receptor set was obtained from a human donor with HPV-associated anogenital cancer. Each CDR3 is given with its conserved first and last residue. A D gene is named only where the DNA matches it firmly. Size is stated for part of the rows, as once, few or many counts, or as a class when the clone is expanded.

j_call v_call clone_size d_call cdr3_nt cdr3_aa
TRBJ1-2 TRBV7-2 . TRBD1 TGTGCCAGCAGCTTCAAGTATCAGGGGGCTGTTCTCTATGGCTACACCTTC CASSFKYQGAVLYGYTF
TRBJ1-6 TRBV28 . . TGTGCCAGCAGTGGGACGATGAATTCACCCCTCCACTTT CASSGTMNSPLHF
TRBJ1-5 TRBV11-2 . . TGTGCCAGCAGCTTCGTCGGCGGCAATCAGCCCCAGCATTTT CASSFVGGNQPQHF
TRBJ2-3 TRBV4-1 . TRBD2 TGCGCCAGCAGCCAAGGTCGGACTAGCGGCACAGATACGCAGTATTTT CASSQGRTSGTDTQYF
TRBJ1-4 TRBV7-9 . . TGTGCCAGCAGCTTAGAAATTGGGCTGACTAATGAAAAACTGTTTTTT CASSLEIGLTNEKLFF
TRBJ1-2 TRBV19 . . TGTGCCAGTAGTATAGGCAGCCCCTCCGGTGGCTACACCTTC CASSIGSPSGGYTF
TRBJ2-5 TRBV6-6 . TRBD2 TGTGCCAGCAGCCTTCCGGGACTAGCTCAAGAGACCCAGTACTTC CASSLPGLAQETQYF
TRBJ1-1 TRBV19 . . TGTGCCAGTAGTACAGCAAACACTGAAGCTTTCTTT CASSTANTEAFF
TRBJ2-1 TRBV5-1 . TRBD2 TGCGCCAGCAGCTTGATGGGGACTAGCCTACTGGGAGCCTACAATGAGCAGTTCTTC CASSLMGTSLLGAYNEQFF
TRBJ2-2 TRBV5-4 . TRBD2 TGTGCCAGCAGCTCATTAGCGGGAAGGGAGGCCGGGGAGCTGTTTTTT CASSSLAGREAGELFF
TRBJ1-5 TRBV9 . . TGTGCCAGCAGCGTAGGAATCGGGAATCAGCCCCAGCATTTT CASSVGIGNQPQHF
TRBJ2-4 TRBV6-1 . . TGTGCCAGCAGTGAAGTCTTCCAGCAAAACATTCAGTACTTC CASSEVFQQNIQYF
TRBJ1-2 TRBV5-1 once . TGCGCCAGCAGCTTGAATGACTATGGCTACACCTTC CASSLNDYGYTF
TRBJ1-3 TRBV10-1 . . TGCGCCAGCAGTGAGTACCGTGGAAACACCATATATTTT CASSEYRGNTIYF
TRBJ1-1 TRBV11-3 once . TGTGCCAGCAGTTCCAGTGGTAGAGGCGTTACTGAAGCTTTCTTT CASSSSGRGVTEAFF
TRBJ1-5 TRBV7-2 . . TGTGCCAGCAGCTTAGAGGCGTCTCAGCCCCAGCATTTT CASSLEASQPQHF
TRBJ2-3 TRBV7-2 . TRBD2 TGTGCCAGCAGCTCCCAAGTGACTAGCGGGGTTTCTAGCACAGATACGCAGTATTTT CASSSQVTSGVSSTDTQYF
TRBJ2-7 TRBV5-6 . . TGTGCCAGCATGGACTACGAGCAGTACTTC CASMDYEQYF
TRBJ2-3 TRBV2 . . TGTGCCAGCAGTGAATATCCCCAGGGTAGAAGAAATTTT CASSEYPQGRRNF
TRBJ2-5 TRBV11-2 . TRBD2 TGTGCCAGCAGCTTTAGGACTAGCGGCCAAGAGACCCAGTACTTC CASSFRTSGQETQYF
TRBJ2-1 TRBV9 . TRBD1 TGTGCCAGCAGCGGGGGGGGACAGGGGGTGGAGCAGTTCTTC CASSGGGQGVEQFF
TRBJ2-1 TRBV9 . TRBD1 TGTGCCAGCAGCCCCCAGATACGGGGACAGACCCAGCAGTTCTTC CASSPQIRGQTQQFF
TRBJ2-3 TRBV10-1 . TRBD2 TGCGCCAGCAGCGGTTCGGGACTAGCGGGGGAAACAGATACGCAGTATTTT CASSGSGLAGETDTQYF
TRBJ1-1 TRBV29-1 . . TGCAGCGGTCGCAGGGAGGGGTACACTGAAGCTTTCTTT CSGRREGYTEAFF
TRBJ1-4 TRBV19 . TRBD1 TGTGCCAGTAGTATAACACGGACCGGGACAGGATATGAAAAACTGTTTTTT CASSITRTGTGYEKLFF
TRBJ1-2 TRBV7-8 . . TGTGCCAGCAGCTTAAGGCAGCCAGCTAACTATGGCTACACCTTC CASSLRQPANYGYTF
TRBJ2-1 TRBV4-1 . TRBD1 TGCGCCAGCAGCTTCCGAACAGGGCCAGACAGGGATGCCTACAATGAGCAGTTCTTC CASSFRTGPDRDAYNEQFF
TRBJ2-5 TRBV28 . TRBD2 TGTGCCAGCAGGTCAGCGGGGGGGCCGGGGGAGACCCAGTACTTC CASRSAGGPGETQYF
TRBJ2-1 TRBV6-5 . . TGTGCGAGCTGGGCCCATGGGGCGCATGAGCAGTTCTTC CASWAHGAHEQFF
TRBJ1-2 TRBV21-1 . . TGTGCCAGCAGCAAACTAGGGGCAGGGTCGCCTAGGGGGTATGGCTACACCTTC CASSKLGAGSPRGYGYTF
TRBJ1-2 TRBV6-6 . . TGTGCCAGTAACCTCCGGGAGACCAATAGCTACACCTTC CASNLRETNSYTF
TRBJ2-3 TRBV4-1 . . TGCGCCAGCAGCCAAGATCGCATGGGGTTAGATACGCAGTATTTT CASSQDRMGLDTQYF
TRBJ2-1 TRBV30 . . TGTGCCTGGGTGAGGGCTTTAGCTCTCAATGAGCAGTTCTTC CAWVRALALNEQFF
TRBJ2-5 TRBV11-3 . . TGTGCCAGCAGCGGGACGACAGGTCCTGGGGGGACCCAGTACTTC CASSGTTGPGGTQYF
TRBJ1-4 TRBV25-1 . . TGTGCCAGCAGTGAGTGGGGACCAAGGGATGAAAAACTGTTTTTT CASSEWGPRDEKLFF
TRBJ2-3 TRBV7-6 . . TGTGCCAGCAGCTTAGAGTCTGTCTACCCGCAGTATTTT CASSLESVYPQYF
TRBJ2-1 TRBV11-2 . . TGTGCCAGCGAGAGAAGCTCCTACAATGAGCAGTTCTTC CASERSSYNEQFF
TRBJ2-1 TRBV6-6 . . TGTGCCAGCACCCCCGGCCGGGAGACACTAGACAATGAGCAGTTCTTC CASTPGRETLDNEQFF
TRBJ1-2 TRBV18 . TRBD1 TGTGCCAGCTCTCTGATTGAACAGGGGGCCGGTGAGGGCTACACCTTC CASSLIEQGAGEGYTF
TRBJ2-7 TRBV28 . . TGTGCCAGCAGTTTACCAGGGCTCGATACCGAGCAGTACTTC CASSLPGLDTEQYF
TRBJ1-1 TRBV4-3 . . TGCGCCAGCAGCCACAGAGAGAACACTGAAGCTTTCTTT CASSHRENTEAFF
TRBJ2-5 TRBV5-1 . TRBD2 TGCGCCAGCAGCTTCGGGGCTCTAGCGGATCAAGAGACCCAGTACTTC CASSFGALADQETQYF
TRBJ2-1 TRBV5-1 . TRBD2 TGCGCCAGCAGCGACGGGACTAGCGGGGATTACAATGAGCAGTTCTTC CASSDGTSGDYNEQFF
TRBJ1-1 TRBV6-5 . . TGTGCCAGCAGGGGGACGGGGGACACTGAAGCTTTCTTT CASRGTGDTEAFF
TRBJ1-2 TRBV13 . TRBD1 TGTGCCAGCAGCATCCGATCCGGGACAGCCTATGGCTACACCTTC CASSIRSGTAYGYTF
TRBJ1-5 TRBV4-1 . . TGCGCCAGCAGCCAAGTTAGGGGGGGAAGAAATCAGCCCCAGCATTTT CASSQVRGGRNQPQHF
TRBJ1-2 TRBV5-4 . TRBD1 TGTGCCAGCAGCCGGGACAGCGGTGGATCGGGCACGGGAGGCTACACCTTC CASSRDSGGSGTGGYTF
TRBJ2-3 TRBV5-1 . . TGCGCCAGCAGCATAGGGCCCACAGATACGCAGTATTTT CASSIGPTDTQYF
TRBJ2-5 TRBV2 . TRBD2 TGTGCCAGCAGTATACTAGCGGGGGGGTTAGAGACCCAGTACTTC CASSILAGGLETQYF
TRBJ1-1 TRBV30 few TRBD1 TGTGCCTGGAGTGGGGGACAGCTAAACACTGAAGCTTTCTTT CAWSGGQLNTEAFF
TRBJ1-2 TRBV29-1 once . TGCAGCGTTGAAGACCCCCGACTCGGTTTCTTCTTC CSVEDPRLGFFF
TRBJ1-2 TRBV28 . TRBD1 TGTGCCAGCAGACCAGGACAGGGTAGTGGCTATGGCTACACCTTC CASRPGQGSGYGYTF
TRBJ2-1 TRBV19 . TRBD2 TGTGCCAGCCAAAGACTGGGAGGGAGGAATGAGCAGTTCTTC CASQRLGGRNEQFF
TRBJ2-2 TRBV7-2 . . TGTGCCAGCAGCTTCCGGATCCTGTGGGAGAACACCGGGGAGCTGTTTTTT CASSFRILWENTGELFF